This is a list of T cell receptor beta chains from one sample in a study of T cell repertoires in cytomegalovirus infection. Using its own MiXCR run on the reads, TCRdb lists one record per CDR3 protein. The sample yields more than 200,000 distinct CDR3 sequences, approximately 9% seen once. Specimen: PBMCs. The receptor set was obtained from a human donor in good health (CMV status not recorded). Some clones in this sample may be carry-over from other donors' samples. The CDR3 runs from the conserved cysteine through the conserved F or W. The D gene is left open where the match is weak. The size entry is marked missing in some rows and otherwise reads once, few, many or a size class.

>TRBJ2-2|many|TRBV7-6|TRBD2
TGTGCCAGCAGCGGGTTGAAGGGTCGCGGGGGGGCTACCGGGGAGCTGTTTTTT
CASSGLKGRGGATGELFF
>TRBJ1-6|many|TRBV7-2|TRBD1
TGTGCCAGCAGCGTCGGGACAGCAGCTAATTCACCCCTCCACTTT
CASSVGTAANSPLHF
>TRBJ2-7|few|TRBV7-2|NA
TGTGCCAGCAGCTTAGGGCCGTCCCGTCCCTACGAGCAGTACTTC
CASSLGPSRPYEQYF
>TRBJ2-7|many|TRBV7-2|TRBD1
TGTGCCAGCAGCCTCCGGGACAGGCTTTCCTACGAGCAGTACTTC
CASSLRDRLSYEQYF
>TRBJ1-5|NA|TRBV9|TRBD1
TGTGCCAGCAGCGAGAGGACAGGGAACAATCAGCCCCAGCATTTT
CASSERTGNNQPQHF
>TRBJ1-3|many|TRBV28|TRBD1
TGTGCCAGCAGTTTCGGGTCCCTTCGTACAGGGGGCCATGGAAACACCATATATTTT
CASSFGSLRTGGHGNTIYF
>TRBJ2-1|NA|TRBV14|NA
TGTGCCAGCAGCCAAGATAGGGCAGATACGGATAACAATGAGCAGTTCTTC
CASSQDRADTDNNEQFF
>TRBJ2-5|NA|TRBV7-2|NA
TGTACCAGCAGCCCACGCCAGGGACAAGGGGGGGAGACCCCGTACTTC
CTSSPRQGQGGETPYF
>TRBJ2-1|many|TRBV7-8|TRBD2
TGTGCCAGCAGCTCGTTTAGCGGGAGCTCCTACAATGAGCAGTTCTTC
CASSSFSGSSYNEQFF
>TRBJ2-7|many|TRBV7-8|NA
TGTGCCAGCAGCTTATCACCGCTTGTGGGAGAGCAGTACTTC
CASSLSPLVGEQYF
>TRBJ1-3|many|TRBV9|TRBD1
TGTGCCAGCAGTTTCAATCAGGGGGCGTCTGGAAACACCATATATTTT
CASSFNQGASGNTIYF
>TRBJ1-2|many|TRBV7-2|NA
TGTGCCAGCAGCTTAGCGCTGGGGAGGTCAGACTATGGCTACACCTTC
CASSLALGRSDYGYTF
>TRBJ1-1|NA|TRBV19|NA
TGTGCCAGTTACAAGGGGAGGGGAACTGAAGCTTTCTTT
CASYKGRGTEAFF
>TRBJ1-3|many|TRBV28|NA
TGTGCCAGCAGTTGGGAGGACACCATATATTTT
CASSWEDTIYF
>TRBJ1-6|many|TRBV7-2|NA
TGTGCCAGCACTGACCGAAAGGGGAATTCACCCCTCCACTTT
CASTDRKGNSPLHF
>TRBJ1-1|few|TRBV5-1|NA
TGCGCCAGCAGCACCAGTTGGAACACTGAAGCTTTCTTT
CASSTSWNTEAFF
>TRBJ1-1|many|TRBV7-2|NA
TGTGCCAGCAGCCAGGTTCCCCCTTTCAACACTGAAGCTTTCTTT
CASSQVPPFNTEAFF
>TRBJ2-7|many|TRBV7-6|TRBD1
TGTGCCAGCAGCCGAAGGGGGACAGGGGTGTCCGAGCAGTACTTC
CASSRRGTGVSEQYF
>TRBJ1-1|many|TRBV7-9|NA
TGTGCCAGCAGCTCAGGTCGGGACACTGAAGCTTTCTTT
CASSSGRDTEAFF
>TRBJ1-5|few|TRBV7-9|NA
TGTGCCAGCAGCATAGGAGTTCCCAATCAGCCCCAGCATTTT
CASSIGVPNQPQHF
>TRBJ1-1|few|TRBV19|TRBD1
TGTGCCAGTAGTATTGGCCGACAGGGGCTAACTGAAGCTTTCTTT
CASSIGRQGLTEAFF
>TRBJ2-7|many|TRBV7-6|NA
TGTGCCAGCAGCTTAGAAGTTAGGACGTCCTACGAGCAGTACTTC
CASSLEVRTSYEQYF
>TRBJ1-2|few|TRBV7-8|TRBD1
TGTGCCAGCAGCTCGGGCCTGGGACAGGGGAGGGATGGCTACACCTTC
CASSSGLGQGRDGYTF
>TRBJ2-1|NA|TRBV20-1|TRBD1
TGCAGTGTCATACCGGGACAGGGGGCAGGTAATGAGCAGTTCTTC
CSVIPGQGAGNEQFF
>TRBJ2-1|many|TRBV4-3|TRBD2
TGCGCCAGCAGCCAAGAACCACTAGCGGGCAGGTCGAGCAATGAGCAGTTCTTC
CASSQEPLAGRSSNEQFF
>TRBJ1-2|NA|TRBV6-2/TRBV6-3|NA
TGTGCCAGCAGTTCGGGACGATGGTCCTATGGCTACACCTTC
CASSSGRWSYGYTF
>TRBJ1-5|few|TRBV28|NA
TGTGCCAGCGTTGCTGTAAGGGTGCAGCCCCAGCATTTT
CASVAVRVQPQHF
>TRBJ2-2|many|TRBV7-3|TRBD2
TGTGCCAGCAGCTCACAAGGGACTAGCGGGGATACCGGGGAGCTGTTTTTT
CASSSQGTSGDTGELFF
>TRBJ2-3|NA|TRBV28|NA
TGTGCCAGCACCAGACCTGGGGTGGATACGCAGTATTTT
CASTRPGVDTQYF
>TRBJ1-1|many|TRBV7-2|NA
TGTGCCAGCAGCTTAGGGCCTCTCTCGATGAACACTGAAGCTTTCTTT
CASSLGPLSMNTEAFF
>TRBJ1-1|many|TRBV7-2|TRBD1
TGTGCCAGCAGCTTAGTTACAGGGGGATTCAACACTGAAGCTTTCTTT
CASSLVTGGFNTEAFF
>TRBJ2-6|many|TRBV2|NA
TGTGCCAGCAGTCCGTTTTCTGGGGCCAACGTCCTGACTTTC
CASSPFSGANVLTF
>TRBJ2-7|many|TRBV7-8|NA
TGTGCCAGCAGCCGGTCGTTGGGGGTCCACGAGCAGTACTTC
CASSRSLGVHEQYF
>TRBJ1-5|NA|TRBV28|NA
TGTGCCAGCAGTTTATGGTTTCCTAGCAATCAGCCCCAGCATTTT
CASSLWFPSNQPQHF
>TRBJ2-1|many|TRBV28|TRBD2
TGTGCCAGCAGTCGCGGACTAGCGGGGGGCTCCCTCTACAATGAGCAGTTCTTC
CASSRGLAGGSLYNEQFF
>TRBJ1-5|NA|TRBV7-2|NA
TGTGCCAGCAGCCCCGCTGGAGGGACGGATCAGCCCCAGCATTTT
CASSPAGGTDQPQHF
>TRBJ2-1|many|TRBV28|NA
TGTGCCACCTTACTGGACAGCCGCTCCTACAATGAGCAGTTCTTC
CATLLDSRSYNEQFF
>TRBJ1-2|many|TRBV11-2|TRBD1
TGTGCCAGCAGCTTAGGTAACAGGGGTTTGAACGGCTACACCTTC
CASSLGNRGLNGYTF
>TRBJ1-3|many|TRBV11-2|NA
TGTGCCAGCAGCCCTGGGGTCGGCTCTGGAAACACCATATATTTT
CASSPGVGSGNTIYF
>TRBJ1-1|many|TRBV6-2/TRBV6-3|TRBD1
TGTGCCAGCAGTTACCCGGGACAGGGGGCGGGCACTGAAGCTTTCTTT
CASSYPGQGAGTEAFF
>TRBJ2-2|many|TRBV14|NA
TGTGCCAGCAGCCTGTTAGACACCGGGGAGCTGTTTTTT
CASSLLDTGELFF
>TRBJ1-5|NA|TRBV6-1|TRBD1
TGTGCCAGCAGCAGAACGCAGGGGGCGCGGCAGCCCCAGCATTTT
CASSRTQGARQPQHF
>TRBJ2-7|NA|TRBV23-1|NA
TGCGCCAGCAGTCGTCTCCGTGGGTACGAGCAGTACTTC
CASSRLRGYEQYF
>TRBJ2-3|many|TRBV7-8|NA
TGTGCCAGCAGCTCAAGGACAGGCACAGATACGCAGTATTTT
CASSSRTGTDTQYF
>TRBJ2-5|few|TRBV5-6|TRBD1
TGTGCCAGCAGCTTAGACGGGACAGATACCGTCGGGCAGTACTTC
CASSLDGTDTVGQYF
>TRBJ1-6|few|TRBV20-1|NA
TGCAGTGCTAGAGAAGAGGAAAGCGGGACAACAAATTCACCCCTCCACTTT
CSAREEESGTTNSPLHF